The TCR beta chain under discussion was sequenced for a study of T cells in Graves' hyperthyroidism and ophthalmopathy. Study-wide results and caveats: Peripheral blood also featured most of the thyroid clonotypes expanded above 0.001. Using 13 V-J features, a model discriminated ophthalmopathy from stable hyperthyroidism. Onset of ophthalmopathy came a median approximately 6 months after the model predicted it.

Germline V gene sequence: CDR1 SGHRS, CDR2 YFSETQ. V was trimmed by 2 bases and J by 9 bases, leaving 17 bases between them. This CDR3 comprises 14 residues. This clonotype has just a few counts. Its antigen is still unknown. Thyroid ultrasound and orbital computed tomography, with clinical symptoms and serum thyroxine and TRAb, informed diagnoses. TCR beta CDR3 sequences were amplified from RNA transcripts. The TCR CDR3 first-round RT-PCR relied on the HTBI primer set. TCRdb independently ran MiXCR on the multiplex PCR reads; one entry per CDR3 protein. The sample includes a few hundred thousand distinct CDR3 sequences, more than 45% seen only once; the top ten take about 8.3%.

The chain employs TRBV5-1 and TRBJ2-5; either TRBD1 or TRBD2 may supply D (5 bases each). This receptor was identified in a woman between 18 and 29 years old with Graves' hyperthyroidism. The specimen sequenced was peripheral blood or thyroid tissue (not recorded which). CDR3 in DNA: TGCGCCAGCAGCTTTGAGGGGTTGGGTCAGCCCCAGTACTTC. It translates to CASSFEGLGQPQYF.